Listed below are T cell receptor beta chains from one sample, sequenced in a study of naive and memory T cell subsets. TCRdb re-derived calls from the 5' RACE reads in MiXCR, one entry per CDR3 protein. The data contain more than 50,000 distinct CDR3 sequences, 7.2% of them singletons. The receptors were sampled from a male donor in good health. The CDR3 runs from the conserved cysteine through the conserved F or W. The D gene is left open where the match is weak. Not all rows give a size; the values are once, few, many and, for expanded clones, a class.

size	D	V	J	CDR3	DNA
.	.	TRBV3-1	TRBJ2-7	CASSLSDYVQYF	TGTGCCAGCAGCCTATCGGACTACGTGCAGTACTTC
.	.	TRBV10-3	TRBJ1-4	CVISERRWDRNEKLFF	TGTGTCATCAGTGAGCGGAGGTGGGATCGAAATGAAAAACTGTTTTTT
many	.	TRBV6-1	TRBJ2-5	CASTSYSEQETQYF	TGTGCCAGCACGTCTTATTCTGAACAAGAGACCCAGTACTTC
many	TRBD1	TRBV6-6	TRBJ2-5	CASSYARWDRGFQETQYF	TGTGCCAGCAGTTACGCCCGGTGGGACAGGGGGTTTCAAGAGACCCAGTACTTC
few	TRBD2	TRBV15	TRBJ2-1	CATSPAGLAENNEQFF	TGTGCCACCAGCCCCGCGGGACTAGCGGAAAACAATGAGCAGTTCTTC
.	TRBD2	TRBV7-9	TRBJ2-1	CASSLEGGRGNEQFF	TGTGCCAGCAGCTTAGAAGGCGGGAGGGGCAATGAGCAGTTCTTC
many	.	TRBV29-1	TRBJ1-2	CSGGDGGTYGYTF	TGCAGCGGGGGGGACGGAGGAACCTATGGCTACACCTTC
few	TRBD2	TRBV14	TRBJ2-7	CASSEAGYEQYF	TGTGCCAGCAGCGAAGCGGGGTACGAGCAGTACTTC
few	.	TRBV20-1	TRBJ1-1	CSARGPEAFF	TGCAGTGCTAGAGGCCCTGAAGCTTTCTTT
few	.	TRBV6-2/TRBV6-3	TRBJ1-5	CASSSGGDIPLRVYSNQPQHF	TGTGCCAGCAGTTCGGGGGGTGACATCCCACTGCGAGTCTATAGCAATCAGCCCCAGCATTTT
.	.	TRBV7-9	TRBJ2-3	CASSLGRIDTQNF	TGTGCCAGCAGCTTAGGTCGGATAGATACGCAGAATTTT
.	.	TRBV18	TRBJ1-4	CASSPRATNEKLFF	TGTGCCAGCTCACCAAGGGCGACAAATGAAAAACTGTTTTTT
many	.	TRBV18	TRBJ1-5	CASSPPGIYSNQPQHF	TGTGCCAGCTCACCCCCAGGGATCTATAGCAATCAGCCCCAGCATTTT
many	TRBD1	TRBV6-5	TRBJ2-7	CASSWDRTSYEQYF	TGTGCCAGCAGTTGGGACAGGACATCCTACGAGCAGTACTTC
many	.	TRBV28	TRBJ2-7	CASSIDPRSSYEQYF	TGTGCCAGCAGTATCGACCCGCGGAGCTCCTACGAGCAGTACTTC
many	.	TRBV25-1	TRBJ2-7	CASSVAGSSYEQYF	TGTGCCAGCAGTGTTGCAGGGAGCTCCTACGAGCAGTACTTC
.	TRBD1	TRBV5-1	TRBJ2-7	CASSLETGTGLHEQYF	TGCGCCAGCAGCTTGGAAACCGGGACAGGGCTCCACGAGCAGTACTTC
many	.	TRBV5-1	TRBJ1-1	CASSLEGMGLMNTEAFF	TGCGCCAGCAGCTTGGAAGGGATGGGGTTGATGAACACTGAAGCTTTCTTT
many	.	TRBV12-3/TRBV12-4	TRBJ1-2	CASSFMGGGYTF	TGTGCCAGCAGTTTCATGGGGGGAGGCTACACCTTC
many	.	TRBV6-5	TRBJ1-1	CASSYSRSSTEAFF	TGTGCCAGCAGTTACTCCCGCAGCTCGACTGAAGCTTTCTTT
many	.	TRBV29-1	TRBJ1-1	CSVVWGSNTEAFF	TGCAGCGTTGTATGGGGGTCGAACACTGAAGCTTTCTTT